This T cell receptor (beta chain) was recovered during a study of cytomegalovirus exposure and HLA in healthy donors. Broader study findings: Roughly uniform depth of sequencing across donors was assumed in presence/absence analyses.

PCR was performed using 60 Vbeta and 13 Jbeta primers. This table comes from immunoSEQ multiplex PCR, and its TCRdb copy is limited to in-frame clones, with some not included. Seen here are roughly 200,000 clones, approximately 80% observed once, and the top ten hold roughly 0.71%. The CDR3 covers 13 residues. The V gene end was trimmed by 2 bases and the J gene end by 11 bases; junction bases not matched to a gene: 3. CDR1 is KGHSH, CDR2 LQKENI, per germline. As for this clone: Antigen unknown.

The V call is TRBV18, the J call TRBJ1-6; 7 bases are shared with TRBD1. The specimen was PBMCs. The TCR originated in a boy aged 2-9 years in good health and CMV-seronegative. This CDR3 reads CASSPGQGAPLHF. Written as DNA, the CDR3 is TGTGCCAGCTCACCAGGGCAGGGGGCACCCCTCCACTTT.